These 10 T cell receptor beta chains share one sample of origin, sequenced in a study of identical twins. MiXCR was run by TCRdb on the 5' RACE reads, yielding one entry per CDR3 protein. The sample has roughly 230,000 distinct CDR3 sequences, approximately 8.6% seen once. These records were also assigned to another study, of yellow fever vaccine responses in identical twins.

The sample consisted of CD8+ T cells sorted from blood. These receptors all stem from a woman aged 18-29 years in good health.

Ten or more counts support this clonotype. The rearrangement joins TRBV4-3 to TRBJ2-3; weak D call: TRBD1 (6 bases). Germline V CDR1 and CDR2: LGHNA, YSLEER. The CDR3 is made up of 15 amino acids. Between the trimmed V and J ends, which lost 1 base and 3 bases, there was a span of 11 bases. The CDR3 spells CASSQGTGWTDTQYF. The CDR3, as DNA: TGCGCCAGCAGCCAAGGAACAGGGTGGACAGATACGCAGTATTTT.

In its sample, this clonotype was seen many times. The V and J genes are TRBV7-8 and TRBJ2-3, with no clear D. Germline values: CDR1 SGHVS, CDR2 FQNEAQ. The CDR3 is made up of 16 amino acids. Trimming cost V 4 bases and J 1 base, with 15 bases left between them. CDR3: CASSSPPTVGTDTQYF. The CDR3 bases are TGTGCCAGCAGCTCCCCTCCCACCGTGGGCACAGATACGCAGTATTTT.

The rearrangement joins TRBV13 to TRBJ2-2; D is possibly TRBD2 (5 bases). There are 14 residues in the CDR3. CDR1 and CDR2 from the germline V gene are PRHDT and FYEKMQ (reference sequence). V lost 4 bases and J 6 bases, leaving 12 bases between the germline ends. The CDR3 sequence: CASSSHLAAGELFF. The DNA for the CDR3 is TGTGCCAGCAGCTCTCATCTAGCTGCCGGGGAGCTGTTTTTT.

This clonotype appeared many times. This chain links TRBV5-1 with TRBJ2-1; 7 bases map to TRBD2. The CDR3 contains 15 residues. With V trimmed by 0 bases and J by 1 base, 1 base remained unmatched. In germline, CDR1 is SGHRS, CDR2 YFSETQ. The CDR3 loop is CASSLVSGSYNEQFF. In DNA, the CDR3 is TGCGCCAGCAGCTTGGTTAGCGGGTCCTACAATGAGCAGTTCTTC.

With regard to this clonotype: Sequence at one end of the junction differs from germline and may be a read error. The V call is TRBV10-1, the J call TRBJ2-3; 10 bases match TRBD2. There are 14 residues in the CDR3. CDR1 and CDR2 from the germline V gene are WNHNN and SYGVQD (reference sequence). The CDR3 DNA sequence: TGTGCGAGGTCTAGCGGGGGAAGCACAGATACGCAGTATTTT. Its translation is CARSSGGSTDTQYF.

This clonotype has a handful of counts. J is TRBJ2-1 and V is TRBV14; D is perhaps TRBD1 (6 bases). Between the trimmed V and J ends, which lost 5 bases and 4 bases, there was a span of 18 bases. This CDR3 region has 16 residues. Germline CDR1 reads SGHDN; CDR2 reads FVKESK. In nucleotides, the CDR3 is TGTGCCAGCAGCGTAATGGGGAACAGGGAATACAATGAGCAGTTCTTC. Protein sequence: CASSVMGNREYNEQFF.

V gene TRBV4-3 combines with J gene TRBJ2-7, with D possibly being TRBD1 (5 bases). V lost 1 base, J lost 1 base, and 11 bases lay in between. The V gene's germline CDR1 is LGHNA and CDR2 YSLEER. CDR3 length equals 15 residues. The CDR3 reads CASSQALGQSYEQYF. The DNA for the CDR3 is TGCGCCAGCAGCCAAGCCTTAGGACAATCCTACGAGCAGTACTTC.

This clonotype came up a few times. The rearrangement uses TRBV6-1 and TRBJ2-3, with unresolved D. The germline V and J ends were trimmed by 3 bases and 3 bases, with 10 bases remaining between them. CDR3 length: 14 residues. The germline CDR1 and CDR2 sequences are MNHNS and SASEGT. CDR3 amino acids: CASSENDETDTQYF. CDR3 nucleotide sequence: TGTGCCAGCAGTGAGAACGACGAGACAGATACGCAGTATTTT.

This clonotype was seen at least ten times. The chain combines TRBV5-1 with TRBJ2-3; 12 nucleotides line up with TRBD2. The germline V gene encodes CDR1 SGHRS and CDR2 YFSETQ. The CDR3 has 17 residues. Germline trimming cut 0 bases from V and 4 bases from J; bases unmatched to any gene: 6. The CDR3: CASSLESSGGAADTQYF. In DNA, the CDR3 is TGCGCCAGCAGCTTGGAGTCTAGCGGGGGGGCAGCAGATACGCAGTATTTT.

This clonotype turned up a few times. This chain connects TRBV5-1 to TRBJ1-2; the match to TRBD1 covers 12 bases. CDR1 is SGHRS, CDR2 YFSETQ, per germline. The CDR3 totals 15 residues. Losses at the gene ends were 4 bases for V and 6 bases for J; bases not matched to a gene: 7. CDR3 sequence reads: CASSPGGQGADGYTF. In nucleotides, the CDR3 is TGCGCCAGCAGCCCTGGGGGACAGGGGGCGGATGGCTACACCTTC.